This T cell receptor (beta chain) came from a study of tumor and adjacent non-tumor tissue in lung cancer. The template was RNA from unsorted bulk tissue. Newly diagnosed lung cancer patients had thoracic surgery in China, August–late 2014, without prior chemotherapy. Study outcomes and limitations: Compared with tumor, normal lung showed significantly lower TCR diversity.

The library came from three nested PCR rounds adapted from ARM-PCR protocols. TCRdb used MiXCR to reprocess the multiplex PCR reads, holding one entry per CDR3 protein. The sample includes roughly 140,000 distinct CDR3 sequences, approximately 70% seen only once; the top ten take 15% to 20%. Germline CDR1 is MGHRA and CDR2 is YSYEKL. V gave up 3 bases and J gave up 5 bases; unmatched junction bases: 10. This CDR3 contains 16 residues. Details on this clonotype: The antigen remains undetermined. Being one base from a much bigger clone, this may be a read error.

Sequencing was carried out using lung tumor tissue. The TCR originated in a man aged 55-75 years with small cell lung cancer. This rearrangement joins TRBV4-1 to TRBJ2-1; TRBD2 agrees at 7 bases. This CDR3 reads CASSQNPASGHNEQFF. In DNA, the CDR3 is TGCGCCAGCAGCCAGAACCCAGCTAGCGGCCACAATGAGCAGTTCTTC.